This T cell receptor (beta chain) was sequenced for a study of post-analysis software for immune sequencing data. Study findings and constraints: Significantly decreased normalized Chao1 diversity was recorded for multiple sclerosis patients relative to controls. TRBV5-6, TRBV5-1 and TRBV20-1 were among four or five TRBV segments more frequent in patients than controls. Clustering by F measure revealed strong co-clustering among samples prepared together in one batch.

This clonotype occurred a few times. Its cognate antigen is unknown. With V trimmed by 0 bases and J by 7 bases, 14 bases remained unmatched. The CDR3 runs to 18 residues. Germline V gene sequence: CDR1 LGHDT, CDR2 YNNKEL (reference sequence). The library was made from cDNA and included unique molecular identifiers. Out of about 0.9 to 10 million T cells, a few hundred thousand cDNA molecules were generated. TCRdb fed the PCR reads into MiXCR, producing one record per CDR3 protein. The sample lists more than 500,000 distinct CDR3 sequences, roughly 34% seen once, with around 6.1% in the top ten. The sample was blood. The V call is TRBV3-1, the J call TRBJ2-1, with TRBD2 matching over 8 bases. This TCR derives from a girl aged 2-17 years with multiple sclerosis. The CDR3 protein is CASSQERPAGLGKNEQFF. The CDR3 bases are TGTGCCAGCAGCCAAGAGCGACCCGCGGGACTAGGGAAGAATGAGCAGTTCTTC.